The 26 T cell receptor beta chains below come from one sample, sequenced in a study of blood T cell repertoires in COVID-19. The table came from immunoSEQ multiplex PCR; TCRdb's copy has only in-frame clones and leaves some out. Of some 350,000 clones listed, about 90% are singletons. Sequenced sample: PBMCs or T cells enriched from blood (not recorded which). These receptor sequences come from a young woman who had recovered from COVID-19.

The chain recombines TRBV7-6 with TRBJ2-3; 9 bases are a match to TRBD1. Germline V gene lookup returns CDR1 SGHVS and CDR2 FNYEAQ. With 5 bases clipped from V and 2 bases from J, the junction kept 5 bases outside the gene matches. The CDR3 covers 15 residues. The CDR3 here is CASSVGQGDTDTQYF. The CDR3 nucleotides read TGTGCCAGCAGCGTGGGACAGGGAGACACAGATACGCAGTATTTT.

CDR3 in DNA: TGTGCCAGCAGTAAGACTCAGGGGCTCCTACATTCCTCTGGGGCCAACGTCCTGACTTTC. Residues: CASSKTQGLLHSSGANVLTF. The chain combines TRBV27 with TRBJ2-6; D is possibly TRBD1 (6 bases). Trimming removed 5 bases at V and 0 bases at J, with 23 bases between. The CDR3 loop spans 20 amino acids. Per the germline V gene, CDR1 is MNHEY and CDR2 is SMNVEV (reference sequence).

V gene TRBV21-1 combines with J gene TRBJ2-7; whether TRBD2, the table's D call, matches the DNA was not checked. TRBV21-1 corresponds to a pseudogene. The CDR3 totals 12 residues. CDR3 nucleotides: TGTGCCAGCAGCCCACTACGAGGCGAGCAGTACTTC. This codes for CASSPLRGEQYF.

The V call is TRBV10-1, the J call TRBJ2-2; 7 nucleotides align to TRBD2. The CDR3 runs 17 residues. V lost 1 base, J lost 1 base, and 6 bases stayed unmatched. The germline gives CDR1 WNHNN, CDR2 SYGVQD (reference sequence). CDR3 in DNA: TGCGCCAGCAGTGAGTATGGCGGGGGTTTGAACACCGGGGAGCTGTTTTTT. Its translation is CASSEYGGGLNTGELFF.

This clone was observed a handful of times. In nucleotides, the CDR3 is TGTGCCAGCAGCCCCAGGGTTGGGGAGACCCAGTACTTC. Translated, it gives CASSPRVGETQYF. The rearrangement joins TRBV7-2 to TRBJ2-5; a weak D match, TRBD1 (5 bases). V shed 5 bases and J shed 5 bases, with 12 bases lying between them. This CDR3 is built from 13 residues. Germline-derived CDR1 and CDR2 are SGHTA and FQGNSA.

The rearrangement links TRBV2 to TRBJ2-7, with 11 nucleotides matching TRBD1. With 4 bases clipped from V and 4 bases from J, the junction kept 9 bases outside the gene matches. This CDR3 spans 16 amino acids. Germline CDR1 reads SNHLY; CDR2 reads FYNNEI. Here the CDR3 reads CASSGDRGSGWYEQYF. The CDR3 bases are TGTGCCAGCAGTGGGGACAGGGGGAGTGGTTGGTACGAGCAGTACTTC.

The J gene is TRBJ1-1, the V gene TRBV19, with 9 bases fitting TRBD1. The V gene's germline CDR1 is LNHDA and CDR2 SQIVND (reference sequence). This CDR3 is 14 amino acids long. V lost 3 bases and J lost 6; bases outside the gene matches: 5. The CDR3 nucleotides are TGTGCCAGTAGTATCGACAGGGGGTTTGCTGAAGCTTTCTTT. It yields the protein CASSIDRGFAEAFF.

This chain connects TRBV21-1 to TRBJ1-6; the table gives TRBD1 as D, unverified against the DNA. TRBV21-1 is shown as a pseudogene. There are 18 residues in the CDR3. CDR3 DNA sequence: TGTGCCAGCAGCAAAAATTGGGGGCCGTTCTCCTATAATTCACCCCTCCACTTT. Amino acid sequence: CASSKNWGPFSYNSPLHF.

The J gene is TRBJ2-3, the V gene TRBV5-4; a possible D gene is TRBD2 (5 bases). Trimming left V 4 bases short and J 6 bases short, with 12 bases between. Germline loops: CDR1 SGHNT, CDR2 YYREEE (reference sequence). The CDR3 sequence is 13 residues long. The CDR3 DNA sequence: TGTGCCAGCAGCACGGAAACGGGGGATACGCAGTATTTT. Its translation: CASSTETGDTQYF.

DNA for the CDR3: TGTGCCAGCAGTTTTGACAGGGCGAATCAGCCCCAGCATTTT. Amino acids: CASSFDRANQPQHF. The rearrangement links TRBV28 to TRBJ1-5, with TRBD1 matching over 7 bases. J was trimmed by 4 bases and V by 3 bases; bases with no gene match: 3. The CDR3 is made up of 14 amino acids. The germline V gene encodes CDR1 MDHEN and CDR2 SYDVKM.

J is TRBJ2-7 and V is TRBV20-1, with 9 positions matching TRBD2. The germline gives CDR1 DFQATT, CDR2 SNEGSKA (reference sequence). V was pared by 3 bases and J by 5 bases, with 14 bases of the junction left unmatched. The CDR3 extends over 16 amino acids. The CDR3 coding sequence is TGCAGTGCTAGTTTCGTAGAGTCGGGACTAGCTGACGAGCAGTACTTC. Amino acid sequence: CSASFVESGLADEQYF.

The chain uses TRBV7-3 and TRBJ2-3, with 9 bases lining up with TRBD1. V lost 4 bases and J lost 3; bases outside the gene matches: 8. CDR3 length equals 16 residues. Per germline, CDR1 SGHTA and CDR2 FQGTGA. CDR3 loop: CASSYGTGWSTDTQYF. CDR3 nucleotides: TGTGCCAGCAGCTATGGGACAGGGTGGTCGACAGATACGCAGTATTTT.

This clone was found once. The chain employs TRBV10-3 and TRBJ1-1; TRBD1 agrees at 8 bases. Trimming took 10 bases from V and 3 from J; bases not matched to a gene: 7. Germline CDR1 ENHRY, CDR2 SYGVKD. This CDR3 is 13 amino acids long. For the CDR3, the DNA is TGTGCCAAATCGCAGGGGGCGGACACTGAAGCTTTCTTT. Translated, it gives CAKSQGADTEAFF.

The chain has TRBV10-1 and TRBJ1-4; TRBD1 is a possible D gene (6 bases). V was cut by 9 bases and J by 3 bases, with 17 bases left in between. The CDR3 is 15 residues long. Germline V gives CDR1 WNHNN, CDR2 SYGVQD (reference sequence). As DNA, the CDR3 is TGCGCCAGGGGGGACACGGGCATTCCTAATGAAAAACTGTTTTTT. Translated: CARGDTGIPNEKLFF.

The chain couples TRBV16 to TRBJ2-7; D is undetermined. V shed 2 bases and J shed 2 bases, with 16 bases lying between them. The CDR3 is made up of 16 amino acids. Looked up from germline, CDR1 is KGHSY and CDR2 is FQNENV. CDR3 in DNA: TGTGCCAGCAGCCAAGTGTTGCACGGAGCAACCTACGAGCAGTACTTC. It encodes CASSQVLHGATYEQYF.

This sequence joins TRBV6-4 and TRBJ2-4; TRBD1 matches 7 bases. V dropped 2 bases and J dropped 0; count of bases not matched to a gene: 16. The CDR3 has 20 amino acids. Germline V gene sequence: CDR1 MRHNA, CDR2 SNTAGT. For the CDR3, the DNA is TGTGCCAGCAGTGACAACCGGACAGGCAACTTCCTATTAGCCAAAAACATTCAGTACTTC. Protein: CASSDNRTGNFLLAKNIQYF.

V and J are TRBV19 and TRBJ1-4, with TRBD1 matching 9 bases. Losses at the gene ends were 6 bases for V and 8 bases for J; bases not matched to a gene: 7. Germline CDR1 is LNHDA and CDR2 is SQIVND (reference sequence). The CDR3 length is 14 residues. The CDR3 reads CASRDRGAGEKLFF. The CDR3, as DNA: TGTGCCAGTAGGGACAGGGGCGCGGGGGAAAAACTGTTTTTT.

This sequence joins TRBV6-5 and TRBJ2-3; TRBD1 matches 8 bases. CDR1 and CDR2 from the germline V gene are MNHEY and SVGAGI. The CDR3 length is 15 residues. With 5 bases clipped from V and 2 bases from J, the junction kept 6 bases outside the gene matches. CDR3 bases: TGTGCCAGCAGTACAGCGACAGGGGACACAGATACGCAGTATTTT. Amino acids: CASSTATGDTDTQYF.

J is TRBJ2-7 and V is TRBV9, with 9 bases matching TRBD1. V was pared by 4 bases and J by 5 bases, with 10 bases of the junction left unmatched. The CDR3 runs to 15 residues. CDR1 and CDR2 from the germline V gene are SGDLS and YYNGEE. Here the CDR3 DNA reads TGTGCCAGCAGCCCAGCGCGGGACAGGGCCAACGAGCAGTACTTC. It codes for CASSPARDRANEQYF. The full variable domain, its missing parts supplied by reference TRBV9 and TRBJ2-7, is DSGVTQTPKHLITATGQRVTLRCSPRSGDLSVYWYQQSLDQGLQFLIQYYNGEERAKGNILERFSAQQFPDLHSELNLSSLELGDSALYFCASSPARDRANEQYFGPGTRLTVT.

This clone is a singleton in its sample. The chain joins TRBV4-1 to TRBJ1-1; D uncertain. Germline V lookup: CDR1 MGHRA, CDR2 YSYEKL. V lost 2 bases, J lost 2 bases, and 6 bases lay in between. CDR3 length: 13 amino acids. The DNA of the CDR3 is TGCGCCAGCAGCCAACTAATAAACACTGAAGCTTTCTTT. Translating gives CASSQLINTEAFF.

This chain connects TRBV19 to TRBJ1-4; D possibly corresponds to TRBD1 (6 bases). CDR1 and CDR2 from the germline V gene are LNHDA and SQIVND (reference sequence). CDR3 length: 15 residues. V gave up 8 bases and J gave up 3 bases, with 16 bases separating them. As DNA, the CDR3 is TGTGCCAGTGAGATGGGGGGGGCGGCTAATGAAAAACTGTTTTTT. Its protein is CASEMGGAANEKLFF.

The chain uses TRBV5-8 and TRBJ1-3; D not certain. V was shortened by 0 bases and J by 2 bases, with 24 bases between the two germline ends. The V gene's germline CDR1 is SGHTS and CDR2 YDEGEE. The CDR3 spans 20 residues. This CDR3 reads CASSLERVRSPQEAGNTIYF. In DNA form, the CDR3 reads TGTGCCAGCAGCTTGGAGAGGGTCCGGTCGCCGCAGGAGGCTGGAAACACCATATATTTT.

J is TRBJ2-5 and V is TRBV13; 12 nucleotides match TRBD1. In germline, CDR1 is PRHDT, CDR2 FYEKMQ (reference sequence). The ends lost 0 bases at V and 4 bases at J; junction bases unmatched: 3. CDR3 length equals 16 residues. The CDR3 is CASSLGGQGAGETQYF. CDR3 DNA: TGTGCCAGCAGCTTAGGGGGACAGGGGGCTGGAGAGACCCAGTACTTC.

This clone was seen a few times. The gene calls are TRBV7-8 and TRBJ1-2, with a possible D match to TRBD1 (5 bases). The V gene lost 6 bases and the J gene lost 5 bases, with 19 bases spanning the gap. The length of the CDR3 is 15 residues. CDR1 and CDR2 (germline): SGHVS, FQNEAQ. The CDR3 sequence: CASRSGPRTPYGYTF. The CDR3 DNA reads as TGTGCCAGCAGATCAGGCCCCCGGACACCTTATGGCTACACCTTC.

V gene TRBV19 combines with J gene TRBJ1-1, with TRBD1 identical over 7 bases. The CDR3 has 14 residues. The V and J ends lost 6 bases and 5 bases, in that order; junction bases with no gene match: 9. Germline CDR1 LNHDA, CDR2 SQIVND (reference sequence). This CDR3 reads CASRKDRLETEAFF. CDR3 DNA: TGTGCCAGTAGGAAGGACAGGCTGGAAACTGAAGCTTTCTTT.

This chain uses TRBV19 with TRBJ2-3, with 8 bases aligning to TRBD2. The CDR3 totals 16 residues. Germline assignment: CDR1 LNHDA and CDR2 SQIVND (reference sequence). The junction had 15 bases not matched to a gene; V was cut back by 10 bases and J by 3 bases. Here the CDR3 reads CATNPGGADFTDTQYF. The CDR3 DNA reads as TGTGCCACCAATCCGGGGGGGGCCGATTTTACAGATACGCAGTATTTT.